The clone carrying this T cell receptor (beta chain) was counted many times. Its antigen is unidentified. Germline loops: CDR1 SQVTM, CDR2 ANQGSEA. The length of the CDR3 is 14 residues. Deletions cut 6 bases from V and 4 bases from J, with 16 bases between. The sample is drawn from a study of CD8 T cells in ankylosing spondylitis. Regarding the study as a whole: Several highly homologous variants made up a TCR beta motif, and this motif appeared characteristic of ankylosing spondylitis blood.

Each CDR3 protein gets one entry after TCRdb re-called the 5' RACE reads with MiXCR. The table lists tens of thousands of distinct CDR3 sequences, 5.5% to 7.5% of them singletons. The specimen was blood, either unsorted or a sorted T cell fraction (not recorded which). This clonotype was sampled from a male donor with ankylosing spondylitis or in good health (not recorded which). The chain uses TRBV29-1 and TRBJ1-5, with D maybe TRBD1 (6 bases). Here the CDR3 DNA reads TGCAGCGTCGCTTGGGGGGGGCGGAATCAGCCCCAGCATTTT. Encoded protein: CSVAWGGRNQPQHF.